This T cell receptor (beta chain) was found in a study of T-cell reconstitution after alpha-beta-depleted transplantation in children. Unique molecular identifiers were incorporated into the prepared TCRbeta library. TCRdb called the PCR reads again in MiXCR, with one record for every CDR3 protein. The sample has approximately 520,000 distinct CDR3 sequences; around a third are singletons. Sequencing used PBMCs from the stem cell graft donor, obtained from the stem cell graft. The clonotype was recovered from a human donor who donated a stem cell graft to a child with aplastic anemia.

CDR3 protein: CASSSIAGATSASYNEQFF. CDR3 coding DNA: TGTGCCAGCAGCTCCATAGCAGGGGCTACCTCAGCTTCCTACAATGAGCAGTTCTTC. The genes are TRBV11-2 and TRBJ2-1, with D perhaps matching TRBD1 (6 bases). CDR1 and CDR2 (germline): SGHAT, FQNNGV. This CDR3 has 19 amino acids. Deletions cut 4 bases from V and 1 base from J, with 23 bases between.